These 18 T cell receptor beta chains originate from one sample sequenced in a study of human T cells and chemical hapten exposure. Noted time point: pre-sensitization, week 0. Treatment in this sample: therapeutic diphenylcyclopropenone sensitization with weekly scalp DPC. TCRdb called the RACE reads again in MiXCR, with one record for every CDR3 protein. In the table there are tens of thousands of distinct CDR3 sequences, roughly 6.7% of which are singletons. Specimen: whole blood, collected in connection with sensitization to the hapten diphenylcyclopropenone (DPC). The receptors originated from a woman aged 25 to 39 with alopecia areata. Some clones in this sample may be carry-over from other donors' samples.

This clonotype was found many times. The V call is TRBV10-3, the J call TRBJ2-1; TRBD2 matches at 13 bases. The CDR3 sequence is 19 residues long. Looked up from germline, CDR1 is ENHRY and CDR2 is SYGVKD. Trimming cost V 10 bases and J 0 bases; bases outside gene matches: 15. The CDR3 DNA is TGTGCCACTAACCAGGGACTAGCGGGAAACCCGAGCTCCTACAATGAGCAGTTCTTC. Residues: CATNQGLAGNPSSYNEQFF.

This clonotype was seen ten or more times. This chain uses TRBV18 with TRBJ1-1, with D possibly TRBD1 on 5 matching bases. Trimming removed 3 bases from V and 9 bases from J, with 14 bases in between. This CDR3 region has 13 residues. Germline values: CDR1 KGHSH, CDR2 LQKENI. CDR3 in DNA: TGTGCCAGCTCACCGGGACGGAATTCGCAAGCTTTCTTT. Encoded protein: CASSPGRNSQAFF.

The chain employs TRBV20-1 and TRBJ1-1; D ambiguous. This CDR3 has 11 residues. Trimming stripped 2 bases from V and 6 bases from J, with 7 bases between. Per the germline V gene, CDR1 is DFQATT and CDR2 is SNEGSKA (reference sequence). CDR3 in amino acids: CSARRTSEAFF. CDR3 nucleotides: TGCAGTGCTAGAAGGACCTCTGAAGCTTTCTTT.

This clonotype is medium-sized by share. The chain employs TRBV6-4 and TRBJ2-3; D remains unclear. This CDR3 is built from 14 residues. Germline CDR1 reads MRHNA; CDR2 reads SNTAGT. Trimming took off 4 bases at V and 1 base at J, with 9 bases between the two ends. The chain's CDR3 is CASSVAAGTDTQYF. As DNA, the CDR3 is TGTGCCAGCAGTGTCGCCGCGGGCACAGATACGCAGTATTTT.

This clonotype was detected many times. The gene calls are TRBV6-5 and TRBJ2-6, with a weak D call TRBD2 (5 bases). CDR3 size: 14 residues. Germline V gives CDR1 MNHEY, CDR2 SVGAGI. The V and J ends lost 6 bases and 0 bases respectively, with 6 bases between them. CDR3 residues: CASSEGSGANVLTF. The CDR3 region has the DNA TGTGCCAGCAGCGAGGGCTCTGGGGCCAACGTCCTGACTTTC.

To note about this clonotype: Being one base from a much bigger clone, this may be a read error. The chain links TRBV7-9 to TRBJ2-3; 12 bases agree with TRBD2. Germline CDR1 reads SEHNR; CDR2 reads FQNEAQ (reference sequence). This CDR3 has 16 residues. CDR3 residues: CASSRGLAGSIDTQYF. CDR3 in DNA: TGTGCCAGCAGCCGCGGACTAGCGGGGAGCATAGATACGCAGTATTTT.

This clonotype has a count of ten or more. This chain uses TRBV10-2 with TRBJ2-3; no reliable D call. The germline V and J ends were trimmed by 6 bases and 2 bases, with 0 bases remaining between them. This CDR3 comprises 10 residues. The germline V gene encodes CDR1 WSHSY and CDR2 SAAADI. CDR3 amino acids: CASSTDTQYF. The CDR3 coding sequence is TGCGCCAGCAGCACAGATACGCAGTATTTT.

This clonotype was counted at least ten times. The J gene is TRBJ2-2, the V gene TRBV6-4; D gene uncertain. V dropped 3 bases and J dropped 1 base, with 12 bases sitting between them. Germline CDR1 reads MRHNA; CDR2 reads SNTAGT. The CDR3 is 16 amino acids. CDR3 in amino acids: CASSEYLGWNTGELFF. CDR3 DNA: TGTGCCAGCAGTGAATATCTAGGTTGGAACACCGGGGAGCTGTTTTTT.

This clonotype was counted at least ten times. The gene calls are TRBV2 and TRBJ1-1; D gene uncertain. The germline V gene has CDR1 SNHLY and CDR2 FYNNEI. The CDR3 has 13 residues. V lost 5 bases and J lost 3, with 10 bases in between. The CDR3 is CASSFELDTEAFF. The CDR3 nucleotides are TGTGCCAGCAGTTTTGAGCTGGACACTGAAGCTTTCTTT. Full variable domain (rest looked up from reference TRBV2 and TRBJ1-1): EPEVTQTPSHQVTQMGQEVILRCVPISNHLYFYWYRQILGQKVEFLVSFYNNEISEKSEIFDDQFSVERPDGSNFTLKIRSTKLEDSAMYFCASSFELDTEAFFGQGTRLTVV.

The chain combines TRBV20-1 with TRBJ1-4; no definite D call. Germline values: CDR1 DFQATT, CDR2 SNEGSKA (reference sequence). The V end lost 1 base, the J end lost 8 bases, and 11 bases lay between the germline ends. CDR3 size: 13 residues. Here the CDR3 reads CSARAPSEEKLFF. CDR3 DNA: TGCAGTGCTAGAGCCCCCAGCGAGGAAAAACTGTTTTTT.

A remark on this clonotype: Given a much more abundant clone one base away, this may be a read error. The genes are TRBV7-6 and TRBJ1-1; no clear D gene. Germline values: CDR1 SGHVS, CDR2 FNYEAQ. The CDR3 consists of 13 residues. CDR3 loop: CANSLFENTEAFF. CDR3 DNA: TGTGCCAACAGCTTATTTGAGAACACTGAAGCTTTCTTT.

This clonotype was seen ten or more times. The V call is TRBV3-1, the J call TRBJ1-3; the match to TRBD1 covers 8 bases. The CDR3 is 18 amino acids. The J segment lost 0 bases and the V segment lost 6 bases, leaving 13 bases of the junction unmatched. Germline V gives CDR1 LGHDT, CDR2 YNNKEL (reference sequence). The CDR3: CASSAFYRTGSSGNTIYF. The CDR3 DNA is TGTGCCAGCAGTGCCTTCTACCGGACAGGGAGCTCTGGAAACACCATATATTTT.

This clonotype was recorded many times. This chain connects TRBV29-1 to TRBJ1-1; 12 nucleotides line up with TRBD1. CDR3 length equals 16 residues. In germline, CDR1 is SQVTM, CDR2 ANQGSEA. Unmatched junction bases numbered 7, after V lost 5 bases and J lost 0 bases. The CDR3 loop is CSVPGTGGEMNTEAFF. Here the CDR3 DNA reads TGCAGCGTTCCCGGGACAGGGGGCGAAATGAACACTGAAGCTTTCTTT.

This chain links TRBV5-1 with TRBJ1-3; D gene ambiguous. The CDR3 is 16 amino acids. Trimming took off 1 base at V and 3 bases at J, with 14 bases between the two ends. Looked up from germline, CDR1 is SGHRS and CDR2 is YFSETQ. The CDR3 nucleotides read TGCGCCAGCAGCTTGTACCCGGGAGTGAGTGGAAACACCATATATTTT. It yields the protein CASSLYPGVSGNTIYF.

This clonotype was counted between two and nine times. The genes are TRBV7-2 and TRBJ2-1; 12 nucleotides match TRBD2. The CDR3 spans 19 residues. The germline gives CDR1 SGHTA, CDR2 FQGNSA. The V segment lost 4 bases and the J segment 7 bases; nucleotides outside the gene matches: 17. The CDR3 region has the DNA TGTGCCAGCAGCTCCGGGACTAGCGGGTCGCGACATTATTCGAATGAGCAGTTCTTC. It yields the protein CASSSGTSGSRHYSNEQFF.

The table lists this clonotype with a few counts. The gene calls are TRBV7-2 and TRBJ2-1; TRBD1 agrees at 8 bases. The CDR3 is 15 amino acids. J lost 7 bases, V lost 1 base, and 6 bases had no gene match. Per the germline V gene, CDR1 is SGHTA and CDR2 is FQGNSA. Here the CDR3 reads CASSLGQGAMNEQFF. CDR3 in DNA: TGTGCCAGCAGCTTAGGTCAGGGGGCGATGAATGAGCAGTTCTTC.

There are a few counts of this clonotype. The chain recombines TRBV6-6 with TRBJ2-4; D gene unclear. The CDR3 totals 10 residues. Trimming shortened V by 5 bases and J by 6 bases, and 2 bases separated the two germline ends. CDR1 and CDR2 from the germline V gene are MNHNY and SVGAGI (reference sequence). The CDR3 nucleotides read TGTGCCAGCAGTGGAAACATTCAGTACTTC. Translation: CASSGNIQYF.

This clonotype was observed at least ten times. V and J are TRBV11-2 and TRBJ2-5; no definite D call. Germline-derived CDR1 and CDR2 are SGHAT and FQNNGV. Trimming cost V 1 base and J 4 bases, with 19 bases left between them. The CDR3 has 17 amino acids. CDR3 sequence: CASSLVLTGFAGETQYF. CDR3 nucleotide sequence: TGTGCCAGCAGCTTAGTACTAACCGGGTTCGCTGGAGAGACCCAGTACTTC.